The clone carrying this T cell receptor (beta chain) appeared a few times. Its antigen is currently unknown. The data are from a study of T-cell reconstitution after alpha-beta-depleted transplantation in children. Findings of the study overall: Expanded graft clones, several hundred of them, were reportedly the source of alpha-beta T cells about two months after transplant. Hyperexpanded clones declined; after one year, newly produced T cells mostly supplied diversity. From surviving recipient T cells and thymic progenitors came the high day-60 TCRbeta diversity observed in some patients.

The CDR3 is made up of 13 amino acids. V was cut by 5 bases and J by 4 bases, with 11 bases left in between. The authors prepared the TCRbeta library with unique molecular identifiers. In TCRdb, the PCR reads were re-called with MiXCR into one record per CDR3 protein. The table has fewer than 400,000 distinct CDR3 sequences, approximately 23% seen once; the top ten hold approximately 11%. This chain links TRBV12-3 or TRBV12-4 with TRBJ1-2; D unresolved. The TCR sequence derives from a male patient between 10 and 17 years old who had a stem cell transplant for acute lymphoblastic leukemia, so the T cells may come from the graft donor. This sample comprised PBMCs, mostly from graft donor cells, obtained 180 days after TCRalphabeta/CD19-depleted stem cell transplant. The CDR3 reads CASSLGRTYGYTF. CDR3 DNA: TGTGCCAGCAGTCTCGGACGGACCTATGGCTACACCTTC.